This TCR beta chain was sequenced during a study of cytomegalovirus exposure and HLA in healthy donors. Both 60 Vbeta primers and 13 Jbeta primers went into the PCR. Assay: immunoSEQ multiplex PCR; the TCRdb copy retains only in-frame clones and omits some. The data contain some 200,000 clones, 55% to 75% of them singletons. CDR1 and CDR2 from the germline V gene are MGHDK and SYGVNS. This CDR3 is 13 amino acids long. Trimming cost V 8 bases and J 2 bases; bases outside gene matches: 6. This clone came up a few times. Its antigen is not known. Overall study results and limits: According to an earlier analysis, most TCR beta V segments yielded productive rearrangements about 87% or about 30% of the time.

The chain employs TRBV25-1 and TRBJ2-7; 7 nucleotides align to TRBD2. This TCR was sampled from a man in his forties in good health and CMV-seropositive. Sample: PBMCs. CDR3 residues: CASWSGVTYEQYF. The CDR3 DNA is TGTGCCAGCTGGAGCGGGGTGACCTACGAGCAGTACTTC.